A selection of T cell receptor beta chains follows, all from one sample in a study of blood T cell repertoires in COVID-19. This table comes from immunoSEQ multiplex PCR, and its TCRdb copy is limited to in-frame clones, with some not included. The sample lists some 250,000 clones, over 70% occurring once. The sequencing input was peripheral blood. The receptors here all came from a man older than 75 with acute or convalescent COVID-19. CDR3s include the opening cysteine and the closing phenylalanine or tryptophan. Fields, in order: D gene, J gene, clone size, V gene, CDR3 DNA, CDR3 protein. A D gene is named only where the DNA matches it firmly. Expanded clones are given a class, and other clones once, few, many or no size at all.

>NA|TRBJ2-7|NA|TRBV3-1/TRBV3-2
TGTGCCAGCAGCCTCGGGATAAACTTCTACGAGCAGTACTTC
CASSLGINFYEQYF
>NA|TRBJ2-2|NA|TRBV5-6
TGTGCCAGCAGCTTGGGGGGGCGCTTCGCCGGGGAGCTGTTTTTT
CASSLGGRFAGELFF
>NA|TRBJ1-2|NA|TRBV18
TGTGCCAGCTCATCCGCAGATGGCTACACCTTC
CASSSADGYTF
>TRBD2|TRBJ2-1|NA|TRBV9
TGTGCCAGCAGCGTAGAAGCGGGAAGCTCCTACAATGAGCAGTTCTTC
CASSVEAGSSYNEQFF
>TRBD2|TRBJ2-7|NA|TRBV29-1
TGCAGCGTCGTAACCGGAACTAGCGGGAGACTCAGCGGCTCCTACGAGCAGTACTTC
CSVVTGTSGRLSGSYEQYF
>TRBD1|TRBJ2-6|NA|TRBV5-4
TGTGCCAGCAGCTGGGACAGGATCTCTGGGGCCAACGTCCTGACTTTC
CASSWDRISGANVLTF
>NA|TRBJ1-6|NA|TRBV18
TGTGCCAGCTCAGCAGGGGATGGGGATATGAGGCCCCTCCACTTT
CASSAGDGDMRPLHF
>TRBD1|TRBJ1-4|NA|TRBV5-5
TGTGCCAGCAGCTTGGAGACAGGGCTTCTGGGGAATGAAAAACTGTTTTTT
CASSLETGLLGNEKLFF
>NA|TRBJ1-5|few|TRBV10-2
TGCGCCAGCAGTGACAGGCGAGCCCAGCATTTT
CASSDRRAQHF
>NA|TRBJ1-6|NA|TRBV6-5
TGTGCCAGCAGTTACGAGAACGGGGGTAATTCACCCCTCCACTTT
CASSYENGGNSPLHF
>NA|TRBJ2-5|NA|TRBV19
TGTGCCAGTAGTATATTTGGGCAGCAAGAGACCCAGTACTTC
CASSIFGQQETQYF
>NA|TRBJ2-7|NA|TRBV9
TGTGCCAGCAGCGGGAGACAGTCGTACGAGCAGTACTTC
CASSGRQSYEQYF
>NA|TRBJ2-5|NA|TRBV6-5
TGTGCCGGGGGGGACAGGAGAGACGAGACCCAGTACTTC
CAGGDRRDETQYF
>TRBD2|TRBJ2-3|once|TRBV19
TGTGCCAGTAGTATCCGGCGGGGGGCTAGCACAGATACGCAGTATTTT
CASSIRRGASTDTQYF
>NA|TRBJ1-3|few|TRBV2
TGTGCCAGCAGAGCGACCCCCAGCTCTGGAAACACCATATATTTT
CASRATPSSGNTIYF
>NA|TRBJ1-1|NA|TRBV7-2
TGTGCCAGCAGCCTATATATAAACACTGAAGCTTTCTTT
CASSLYINTEAFF
>TRBD1|TRBJ1-1|NA|TRBV18
TGTGCCAGCTCACCAGCACAGGGGAGCGAAGCTTTCTTT
CASSPAQGSEAFF
>NA|TRBJ2-3|once|TRBV10-1
TGCGCCAGCAGTCCTAGTTTAGGAGATACGCAGTATTTT
CASSPSLGDTQYF
>TRBD1|TRBJ2-7|NA|TRBV19
TGTGCCAGGGCCCTGACAGGGGTAGTCTACGAGCAGTACTTC
CARALTGVVYEQYF
>NA|TRBJ1-1|NA|TRBV6-5
TGTGCCAGCAGTTACGGGGGCGCGAGGACTGAAGCTTTCTTT
CASSYGGARTEAFF
>TRBD2|TRBJ2-7|NA|TRBV7-9
TGTGCCAGCAGCCTCGGGACTACTTACGAGCAGTACTTC
CASSLGTTYEQYF
>TRBD2|TRBJ2-7|NA|TRBV28
TGTGCCAGCAGTTCACTAGCGGGAGGCGTCTACGAGCAGTACTTC
CASSSLAGGVYEQYF
>NA|TRBJ1-4|NA|TRBV28
TGTGCCAGCAGTTTATTCAGGGGTTTGTCTAATGAAAAACTGTTTTTT
CASSLFRGLSNEKLFF
>TRBD1|TRBJ1-4|NA|TRBV6-5
TGTGCCAGCAGTTACTCCCCGACAGGGGCCGGTGAAAAACTGTTTTTT
CASSYSPTGAGEKLFF
>NA|TRBJ2-7|NA|TRBV5-4
TGTGCCAGCAGTTCGGGGGGGGGACAGGGATTAGAAGAGCAGTACTTC
CASSSGGGQGLEEQYF
>TRBD1|TRBJ1-3|NA|TRBV11-2
TGTGCCAGCAGCCGGGGGGCGACAGGGGCTGGAAACACCATATATTTT
CASSRGATGAGNTIYF
>TRBD2|TRBJ2-3|NA|TRBV29-1
TGCAGCGTTTTAGCGGGAGGGCCGGCAGATACGCAGTATTTT
CSVLAGGPADTQYF
>TRBD1|TRBJ1-2|NA|TRBV28
TGTGCCAGCAGTTTTCCGCCGGGACAGAATAACTATGGCTACACCTTC
CASSFPPGQNNYGYTF
>NA|TRBJ1-5|NA|TRBV30
TGTGCCTGGAGGGCGGGGAGGCCCGGTCAGCCCCAGCATTTT
CAWRAGRPGQPQHF
>NA|TRBJ2-4|NA|TRBV28
TGTGCCAGCAGTCTCACAGTGCCAGCCAAAAACATTCAGTACTTC
CASSLTVPAKNIQYF
>NA|TRBJ2-1|NA|TRBV5-1
TGCGCCAGCAGCCGGCGGGGATTCAATGAGCAGTTCTTC
CASSRRGFNEQFF
>TRBD1|TRBJ1-1|NA|TRBV4-2
TGTGCCAGCAGCGTACAGGGGTCCATGAACACTGAAGCTTTCTTT
CASSVQGSMNTEAFF
>NA|TRBJ2-7|NA|TRBV19
TGTGCCACCAAGAGCGGCTACGAGCAGTACTTC
CATKSGYEQYF
>TRBD2|TRBJ2-2|NA|TRBV28
TGTGCCAGCGGGGGACTAGCGGGAGCCACCGGGGAGCTGTTTTTT
CASGGLAGATGELFF
>TRBD2|TRBJ2-3|NA|TRBV7-2
TGTGCCAGCAGCTTGGGACTAGCGGGGGGCCCAGCCCCCAGTACGCAGTATTTT
CASSLGLAGGPAPSTQYF
>NA|TRBJ2-4|NA|TRBV6-5
TGTGCCAGCAGTTACTCGACCCCGGGGTCTAAAAACATTCAGTACTTC
CASSYSTPGSKNIQYF
>TRBD2|TRBJ2-7|NA|TRBV5-4
TGTGCCAGCAGCTACCCGGGACCCGGGGGGGAGCAGTACTTC
CASSYPGPGGEQYF
>NA|TRBJ1-2|NA|TRBV9
TGTGCCAGCAGCGTAGGACAGGAGCCTAACTATGGCTACACCTTC
CASSVGQEPNYGYTF
>TRBD2|TRBJ2-5|NA|TRBV6-1
TGTGCCAGCAGTGAAACGAGACTAGCGGGAGGAAGGGAGACCCAGTACTTC
CASSETRLAGGRETQYF
>NA|TRBJ2-6|NA|TRBV10-3
TGTGCCATCACGGAGGGCCCGACTGGGGCCAACGTCCTGACTTTC
CAITEGPTGANVLTF
>TRBD2|TRBJ2-7|NA|TRBV3-1/TRBV3-2
TGTGCCAGCAGCCAAGCCCCGGGGGGGCCCTACGAGCAGTACTTC
CASSQAPGGPYEQYF
>NA|TRBJ1-1|NA|TRBV30
TGTGCCTGGAGTGTAAAGGGGGTAAACACTGAAGCTTTCTTT
CAWSVKGVNTEAFF
>NA|TRBJ1-3|NA|TRBV28
TGTGCCAGCAGTTTGGTGGTGGTCAGGGGTATAGGAAACACCATATATTTT
CASSLVVVRGIGNTIYF
>TRBD1|TRBJ1-2|NA|TRBV2
TGTGCCAGCAGACCCACAGGGGGGTCAGTCGGTGGCTACACCTTC
CASRPTGGSVGGYTF
>TRBD1|TRBJ2-1|NA|TRBV6-2/TRBV6-3
TGTGCCAGCAGTACAGGGGACGATGAGCAGTTCTTC
CASSTGDDEQFF
>NA|TRBJ2-1|NA|TRBV5-1
TGCGCCAGCAGCCCTTCCGGAGGGTCTGAGCAGTTCTTC
CASSPSGGSEQFF
>TRBD1|TRBJ1-2|NA|TRBV7-9
TGTGCCAGCAGCTTAGGTCACAGGGGGTCTGGCTACACCTTC
CASSLGHRGSGYTF
>TRBD2|TRBJ2-3|NA|TRBV5-5
TGTGCCAGCACCCGGGGGGGGCCGGCAGATACGCAGTATTTT
CASTRGGPADTQYF
>NA|TRBJ1-1|NA|TRBV19
TGTGCCAGTATCTCTAGACGAAACGAAGCTTTCTTT
CASISRRNEAFF
>TRBD2|TRBJ2-1|NA|TRBV19
TGTGCCAGTAGACCTTCCCTAGCGGGCTCCTACAATGAGCAGTTCTTC
CASRPSLAGSYNEQFF